These 27 T cell receptor beta chains share one sample of origin, sequenced in a study of naive and memory T cell subsets. An equimolar mix of two oligonucleotides served as the beta constant-region primer for TRBC1 and TRBC2. The ligated cDNA underwent four PCR rounds using SP2 and nested alpha and beta constant-region primers. TCRdb passed the UMI-ligation and nested PCR reads through MiXCR, listing each CDR3 protein once. In the table there are some 110,000 distinct CDR3 sequences, 36% of which are singletons. Sample: central memory CD4+ T cells from blood. These receptors came from a human donor in good health.

The chain combines TRBV5-6 with TRBJ2-7; 12 nucleotides match TRBD1. The V segment lost 2 bases and the J segment 7 bases; nucleotides outside the gene matches: 7. The CDR3 contains 15 residues. CDR1 is SGHDT and CDR2 is YYEEEE in the germline V gene. The CDR3 loop reads CASSFTGQGAKEQYF. The DNA for the CDR3 is TGTGCCAGCAGCTTCACGGGACAGGGGGCGAAAGAGCAGTACTTC.

This chain connects TRBV5-8 to TRBJ1-3; a weak D match, TRBD1 (6 bases). V was clipped by 7 bases and J by 8 bases, with 16 bases between them. This CDR3 has 13 residues. CDR1 is SGHTS, CDR2 YDEGEE, per germline. CDR3 sequence: CASLIPGTYTIYF. CDR3 in DNA: TGTGCCAGCTTAATACCTGGGACATACACCATATATTTT.

The count of this clonotype is one. The chain recombines TRBV6-1 with TRBJ2-2; 7 bases align to TRBD1. V gave up 4 bases and J gave up 4 bases; unmatched junction bases: 6. In germline, CDR1 is MNHNS, CDR2 SASEGT. This CDR3 is 15 amino acids long. Here the CDR3 reads CASSGQGTGTGELFF. The CDR3 DNA sequence: TGTGCCAGCAGTGGACAGGGTACGGGCACCGGGGAGCTGTTTTTT.

The CDR3 reads CASSFSTGAKAFF. The DNA for the CDR3 is TGTGCCAGCAGCTTCAGTACTGGCGCGAAGGCTTTCTTT. The chain couples TRBV7-9 to TRBJ1-1; D is unresolved. CDR1 SEHNR and CDR2 FQNEAQ come from the germline V gene (reference sequence). This CDR3 has 13 residues. V was clipped by 3 bases and J by 11 bases, with 16 bases between them.

The V gene is TRBV20-1, the J gene TRBJ2-1; 13 nucleotides line up with TRBD2. The ends lost 5 bases at V and 7 bases at J; junction bases unmatched: 8. The CDR3 has 15 residues. CDR1 is DFQATT, CDR2 SNEGSKA, per germline (reference sequence). In nucleotides, the CDR3 is TGCAGTGCTCTCGTACTAGCGGGAGGGCCTAATGAGCAGTTCTTC. Protein product: CSALVLAGGPNEQFF.

CDR3 amino acids: CSASKGVHEQYF. The CDR3 bases are TGCAGTGCTAGCAAGGGGGTTCACGAGCAGTACTTC. The chain couples TRBV20-1 to TRBJ2-7, with D possibly being TRBD1 (6 bases). The CDR3 has 12 residues. V was clipped by 3 bases and J by 5 bases, with 11 bases between them. The germline gives CDR1 DFQATT, CDR2 SNEGSKA (reference sequence).

The chain combines TRBV28 with TRBJ2-7, with 10 positions matching TRBD2. Germline CDR1 MDHEN, CDR2 SYDVKM. The CDR3 consists of 14 residues. Trimming removed 7 bases from V and 7 bases from J; junction bases left unmatched: 10. CDR3 sequence (DNA): TGTGCCAGCATTAATAGCGGGAGGTCAGGGGAGCAGTACTTC. Protein product: CASINSGRSGEQYF.

V gene TRBV20-1 combines with J gene TRBJ2-1; the match to TRBD2 covers 9 bases. Germline V gene data show CDR1 as DFQATT and CDR2 as SNEGSKA (reference sequence). Trimming took 2 bases from V and 9 from J; bases not matched to a gene: 11. The CDR3 spans 15 residues. Written as DNA, the CDR3 is TGCAGTGCTAGAACGACTAGCGGTTATACCAGTGAGCAGTTCTTC. Its protein is CSARTTSGYTSEQFF.

This clonotype was detected once. The V call is TRBV30, the J call TRBJ2-3; D not certain. The germline V gene has CDR1 GTSNPN and CDR2 SVGIG (reference sequence). Trimming shortened V by 2 bases and J by 5 bases, and 11 bases separated the two germline ends. The length of the CDR3 is 13 residues. The chain's CDR3 is CAWSLDHEDTQYF. The CDR3 DNA reads as TGTGCCTGGAGTCTTGACCACGAAGATACGCAGTATTTT.

This clonotype occurred once. The chain uses TRBV19 and TRBJ2-7; maybe TRBD1 (6 bases). Germline V gene lookup returns CDR1 LNHDA and CDR2 SQIVND (reference sequence). The CDR3 contains 15 residues. Trimming stripped 6 bases from V and 0 bases from J, with 15 bases between. CDR3 protein: CASRPAQGFSYEQYF. CDR3 coding DNA: TGTGCCAGTAGACCAGCTCAGGGGTTCTCCTACGAGCAGTACTTC.

This clonotype was observed a few times. The V call is TRBV27, the J call TRBJ2-7; 8 bases match TRBD1. The CDR3 covers 15 residues. V was pared by 6 bases and J by 4 bases, with 11 bases of the junction left unmatched. Per the germline V gene, CDR1 is MNHEY and CDR2 is SMNVEV (reference sequence). This CDR3 reads CASRRRTGSEYEQYF. For the CDR3, the DNA is TGTGCCAGCAGGCGGAGGACAGGGTCTGAGTACGAGCAGTACTTC.

This rearrangement joins TRBV27 to TRBJ2-1; D is perhaps TRBD2 (5 bases). The CDR3 has 14 residues. CDR1 and CDR2 (germline): MNHEY, SMNVEV (reference sequence). Trimming cost V 11 bases and J 5 bases, with 19 bases left between them. CDR3 amino acids: CACQRPGWNNEQFF. The DNA for the CDR3 is TGTGCCTGCCAGCGGCCCGGCTGGAACAATGAGCAGTTCTTC.

This clonotype was picked up one time. The chain is built from TRBV6-1 and TRBJ2-5; 7 nucleotides match TRBD1. This CDR3 has 15 residues. Germline-derived CDR1 and CDR2 are MNHNS and SASEGT. Trimming at V came to 6 bases and at J to 2 bases, leaving 9 bases not matched to a gene. CDR3 region: CASRRDSLLQETQYF. The CDR3 DNA sequence: TGTGCCAGCAGAAGGGACAGCCTCCTTCAAGAGACCCAGTACTTC.

The CDR3 coding sequence is TGTGCCAGCAGAACGGCAGGGGGCTCCTACAATGAGCAGTTCTTC. Encoded protein: CASRTAGGSYNEQFF. V is TRBV12-3 or TRBV12-4 and J is TRBJ2-1; 7 bases are shared with TRBD1. With 6 bases clipped from V and 0 bases from J, the junction kept 5 bases outside the gene matches. The CDR3 runs to 15 residues.

The chain carries TRBV29-1 and TRBJ2-3, with D maybe TRBD2 (7 bases). Germline V gene lookup returns CDR1 SQVTM and CDR2 ANQGSEA. Trimming pared 4 bases from V and 4 bases from J, leaving 12 bases between. The CDR3 has 13 amino acids. CDR3 residues: CSVGQGRADTQYF. CDR3 in DNA: TGCAGCGTTGGGCAGGGGAGGGCAGATACGCAGTATTTT.

This clonotype was found a few times. The gene calls are TRBV27 and TRBJ2-1, with 8 bases that match TRBD1. Germline CDR1 is MNHEY and CDR2 is SMNVEV (reference sequence). V was pared by 8 bases and J by 4 bases, with 7 bases of the junction left unmatched. The CDR3 covers 14 residues. The CDR3 nucleotides are TGTGCCAGCGGAACAGGGGGTCTGTACAATGAGCAGTTCTTC. This encodes CASGTGGLYNEQFF.

The V call is TRBV15, the J call TRBJ1-2; D remains ambiguous. Trimming removed 2 bases from V and 4 bases from J, with 17 bases in between. This CDR3 has 16 amino acids. Germline assignment: CDR1 LNHNV and CDR2 YYDKDF (reference sequence). The CDR3 DNA follows: TGTGCCACCAGCAGAAGAACGGGCGTGGAAACCTATGGCTACACCTTC. Translating it yields CATSRRTGVETYGYTF.

The chain employs TRBV28 and TRBJ2-7; 9 nucleotides agree with TRBD2. Germline lookup yields CDR1 MDHEN and CDR2 SYDVKM. The V segment lost 7 bases and the J segment 2 bases; nucleotides outside the gene matches: 6. The CDR3 spans 14 residues. The CDR3 reads CASIPSGEPYEQYF. Here the CDR3 DNA reads TGTGCCAGCATCCCTAGCGGGGAACCCTACGAGCAGTACTTC.

The V gene is TRBV5-8, the J gene TRBJ2-7; D gene ambiguous. V lost 4 bases, J lost 4 bases, and 12 bases lay in between. The germline V gene encodes CDR1 SGHTS and CDR2 YDEGEE. The CDR3 runs to 13 residues. The CDR3 loop is CASSRSIGYEQYF. CDR3 nucleotides: TGTGCCAGCAGCCGCTCAATAGGGTACGAGCAGTACTTC.

This clonotype occurred a few times. In DNA, the CDR3 is TGTGCCAGCAGCTCTCAACTAGGTTTAGCAGATACGCAGTATTTT. This codes for CASSSQLGLADTQYF. The rearrangement uses TRBV12-3 or TRBV12-4 and TRBJ2-3; D might be TRBD2 (5 bases). V was trimmed by 6 bases and J by 4 bases, leaving 17 bases between them. The CDR3 covers 15 residues.

The V gene is TRBV18, the J gene TRBJ1-6; D perhaps matches TRBD1 (5 bases). Germline lookup yields CDR1 KGHSH and CDR2 LQKENI. With 3 bases removed from V and 4 bases from J, the gap between germline ends came to 13 bases. This CDR3 has 16 amino acids. DNA of the CDR3: TGTGCCAGCTCACCGGGCCGGGACTTATATAATTCACCCCTCCACTTT. Translated: CASSPGRDLYNSPLHF.

V and J are TRBV11-2 and TRBJ1-1, with a tentative D call TRBD1 (5 bases). V was trimmed by 5 bases and J by 1 base, leaving 11 bases between them. The CDR3 has 14 residues. In germline, CDR1 is SGHAT, CDR2 FQNNGV. CDR3 DNA sequence: TGTGCCAGCAGCCGATTCACAGGGAACACTGAAGCTTTCTTT. This encodes CASSRFTGNTEAFF.

The chain links TRBV2 to TRBJ2-7; 7 bases map to TRBD1. CDR1 is SNHLY, CDR2 FYNNEI, per germline. This CDR3 is 15 amino acids long. The trim removed 5 bases at V and 2 bases at J, leaving 9 bases unmatched. CDR3 residues: CASSPHPGGPYEQYF. CDR3 nucleotide sequence: TGTGCCAGCAGTCCCCACCCAGGGGGTCCCTACGAGCAGTACTTC.

The sample holds a few counts of this clonotype. The chain joins TRBV5-1 to TRBJ2-7; 12 bases are a match to TRBD2. V shed 1 base and J 5 bases; nucleotides not matched to a gene: 4. In germline, CDR1 is SGHRS, CDR2 YFSETQ. The CDR3 is 15 amino acids. CDR3 DNA: TGCGCCAGCAGCTTGCAGGGACTAGCGGGCCACGAGCAGTACTTC. Its protein is CASSLQGLAGHEQYF.

There are a few counts of this clonotype. The chain links TRBV5-1 to TRBJ2-1; D is perhaps TRBD2 (5 bases). The CDR3 extends over 15 amino acids. CDR1 is SGHRS and CDR2 is YFSETQ in the germline V gene. Deletions cut 0 bases from V and 4 bases from J, with 11 bases between. The CDR3 is CASSLGGAAYNEQFF. DNA of the CDR3: TGCGCCAGCAGCTTGGGCGGAGCGGCGTACAATGAGCAGTTCTTC. Full variable domain (remainder filled in from reference TRBV5-1 and TRBJ2-1): KAGVTQTPRYLIKTRGQQVTLSCSPISGHRSVSWYQQTPGQGLQFLFEYFSETQRNKGNFPGRFSGRQFSNSRSEMNVSTLELGDSALYLCASSLGGAAYNEQFFGPGTRLTVL.

J is TRBJ1-6 and V is TRBV20-1; tentative D call: TRBD1 (5 bases). Trimming pared 6 bases from V and 9 bases from J, leaving 21 bases between. Per germline, CDR1 DFQATT and CDR2 SNEGSKA (reference sequence). CDR3 length equals 15 residues. CDR3 amino acids: CSASEGPNFFSPLHF. CDR3 sequence (DNA): TGCAGTGCCTCAGAGGGGCCTAACTTTTTTTCACCCCTCCACTTT.

This chain joins TRBV5-6 and TRBJ2-3; 7 nucleotides align to TRBD2. The J segment lost 5 bases and the V segment lost 1 base, leaving 10 bases of the junction unmatched. CDR1 and CDR2 (germline): SGHDT, YYEEEE. This CDR3 region has 16 residues. The CDR3 DNA is TGTGCCAGCAGCTTGTATTTGTCTCGGGAGGAAGATACGCAGTATTTT. It translates to CASSLYLSREEDTQYF.